What follows are 28 T cell receptor beta chains derived from one specimen sequenced in a study of cytomegalovirus exposure and HLA in healthy donors (dated by TCRdb to about 2017). Libraries came from the immunoSEQ multiplex PCR assay. For the multiplex PCR, a mixture combining 60 forward primers for TCR Vbeta segments and 13 reverse primers for TCR Jbeta segments was used. TCRdb stores this immuneACCESS table with in-frame sequences only. Part of the clones is absent; in the studies checked, under half of the shortfall reflects unresolved V genes, and no reason is known for the rest. The sample table records fewer than 150,000 clones. Jointly, the top ten make up roughly 2.7% of the sample. Sequenced sample: PBMCs. The origin of the receptors is a man in his forties in good health and CMV-seronegative.

V gene TRBV19 combines with J gene TRBJ2-5; perhaps TRBD1 as D (5 bases). The CDR3 runs to 14 residues. The V end lost 7 bases, the J end lost 6 bases, and 18 bases lay between the germline ends. Germline loops: CDR1 LNHDA, CDR2 SQIVND (reference sequence). In nucleotides, the CDR3 is TGTGCCAGTAACCCCGGAAGGGGCGGTAAGACCCAGTACTTC. Its translation: CASNPGRGGKTQYF.

The rearrangement joins TRBV10-3 to TRBJ1-1; the D gene is possibly TRBD1 (5 bases). Germline V gene lookup returns CDR1 ENHRY and CDR2 SYGVKD. The CDR3 contains 12 residues. Trimming removed 10 bases from V and 1 base from J, with 10 bases in between. CDR3 sequence reads: CATGLSNTEAFF. CDR3 coding DNA: TGTGCCACGGGACTTTCGAACACTGAAGCTTTCTTT.

The DNA for the CDR3 is TGTGCCAGCAGTAGGACAGTTAGAAACACTGAAGCTTTCTTT. It codes for CASSRTVRNTEAFF. This sequence joins TRBV27 and TRBJ1-1; D is possibly TRBD1 (6 bases). V was cut by 5 bases and J by 2 bases, with 12 bases left in between. Germline lookup yields CDR1 MNHEY and CDR2 SMNVEV (reference sequence). The CDR3 totals 14 residues.

The rearrangement uses TRBV5-8 and TRBJ1-4, with TRBD1 matching over 9 bases. With V trimmed by 4 bases and J by 4 bases, 8 bases remained unmatched. This CDR3 is built from 16 residues. Germline values: CDR1 SGHTS, CDR2 YDEGEE. CDR3: CASSVDRGYGNEKLFF. The CDR3 DNA follows: TGTGCCAGCAGCGTCGACAGGGGGTATGGTAATGAAAAACTGTTTTTT.

CDR3 DNA sequence: TGCAGTGCTGGGGGGGCAGATACGCAGTATTTT. This encodes CSAGGADTQYF. The V call is TRBV20-1, the J call TRBJ2-3; TRBD2 matches 7 bases. This CDR3 region has 11 residues. CDR1 and CDR2 from the germline V gene are DFQATT and SNEGSKA (reference sequence). V was clipped by 5 bases and J by 4 bases; unmatched bases: 0.

The chain uses TRBV7-9 and TRBJ2-5; possibly TRBD2 for D (6 bases). From germline, CDR1 is SEHNR and CDR2 FQNEAQ (reference sequence). V was cut by 4 bases and J by 5 bases, with 11 bases left in between. The CDR3 has 13 residues. CDR3 in amino acids: CASSSRREETQYF. CDR3 nucleotide sequence: TGTGCCAGCAGCTCGAGGAGGGAGGAGACCCAGTACTTC. The variable domain in full, completed from reference TRBV7-9 and TRBJ2-5, reads DTGVSQNPRHKITKRGQNVTFRCDPISEHNRLYWYRQTLGQGPEFLTYFQNEAQLEKSRLLSDRFSAERPKGSFSTLEIQRTEQGDSAMYLCASSSRREETQYFGPGTRLLVL.

The J gene is TRBJ1-5, the V gene TRBV10-3, with unresolved D. Trimming removed 3 bases at V and 2 bases at J, with 5 bases between. Germline lookup yields CDR1 ENHRY and CDR2 SYGVKD. CDR3 length: 13 amino acids. The CDR3: CAISETGNQPQHF. Written as DNA, the CDR3 is TGTGCCATCAGTGAAACAGGCAATCAGCCCCAGCATTTT.

The chain joins TRBV11-3 to TRBJ1-6; D ambiguous. Germline CDR1 is SGHNT and CDR2 is YENEEA. V was shortened by 0 bases and J by 10 bases, with 7 bases between the two germline ends. This CDR3 has 13 amino acids. CDR3: CASSLDGRSPLHF. In nucleotides, the CDR3 is TGTGCCAGCAGCTTAGATGGGAGATCACCCCTCCACTTT.

V usage is TRBV6-4 and J usage is TRBJ2-6; D possibly corresponds to TRBD1 (6 bases). CDR3 length: 15 amino acids. The V end was cut by 6 bases, the J end by 0 bases, with 9 bases between. Germline V gene sequence: CDR1 MRHNA, CDR2 SNTAGT. In DNA, the CDR3 is TGTGCCAGCAGAACGGACAGCTCTGGGGCCAACGTCCTGACTTTC. It encodes CASRTDSSGANVLTF.

The chain couples TRBV19 to TRBJ1-2, with TRBD1 identical over 10 bases. The junction had 14 bases not matched to a gene; V was cut back by 4 bases and J by 3 bases. The CDR3 is made up of 18 amino acids. CDR1 and CDR2 from the germline V gene are LNHDA and SQIVND (reference sequence). The CDR3 DNA follows: TGTGCCAGTAGTAAAAGGGCTTCCGGGACAGGGGACCACTATGGCTACACCTTC. This sequence encodes CASSKRASGTGDHYGYTF.

The chain recombines TRBV7-2 with TRBJ1-5; TRBD1 matches 9 bases. Looked up from germline, CDR1 is SGHTA and CDR2 is FQGNSA. The CDR3 is 19 residues long. The V segment lost 0 bases and the J segment 0 bases; nucleotides outside the gene matches: 9. This chain's CDR3 is CASSLAGQGDFYSNQPQHF. CDR3 sequence (DNA): TGTGCCAGCAGCTTAGCGGGACAGGGCGATTTTTATAGCAATCAGCCCCAGCATTTT.

The rearrangement uses TRBV7-6 and TRBJ2-7; 9 nucleotides match TRBD1. Germline CDR1 reads SGHVS; CDR2 reads FNYEAQ. V lost 5 bases, J lost 2 bases, and 13 bases stayed unmatched. This CDR3 is built from 17 residues. DNA of the CDR3: TGTGCCAGCAGCCCCTTATCCGGGACAGGGAAAACCTACGAGCAGTACTTC. Translated: CASSPLSGTGKTYEQYF. Variable domain in full (rest from reference TRBV7-6 and TRBJ2-7): GAGVSQSPRYKVTKRGQDVALRCDPISGHVSLYWYRQALGQGPEFLTYFNYEAQQDKSGLPNDRFSAERPEGSISTLTIQRTEQRDSAMYRCASSPLSGTGKTYEQYFGPGTRLTVT.

The rearrangement uses TRBV19 and TRBJ1-5, with TRBD1 identical over 7 bases. Germline-derived CDR1 and CDR2 are LNHDA and SQIVND (reference sequence). The J segment lost 6 bases and the V segment lost 7 bases, leaving 12 bases of the junction unmatched. CDR3 length: 15 amino acids. Written as DNA, the CDR3 is TGTGCCAGTACTCCGACAGGGTGGGGAGGTCAGCCCCAGCATTTT. Protein sequence: CASTPTGWGGQPQHF.

V gene TRBV5-1 combines with J gene TRBJ2-7, with TRBD2 matching 14 bases. The trim removed 4 bases at V and 2 bases at J, leaving 5 bases unmatched. The CDR3 consists of 16 residues. The germline V gene encodes CDR1 SGHRS and CDR2 YFSETQ. The CDR3 loop is CASSPGLAGATYEQYF. The CDR3 DNA follows: TGCGCCAGCAGCCCGGGACTAGCGGGGGCTACCTACGAGCAGTACTTC.

The chain recombines TRBV29-1 with TRBJ2-5; 8 bases match TRBD1. The J call is in doubt because the DNA end fits TRBJ2-7 better. The CDR3 has 13 amino acids. Germline CDR1 and CDR2: SQVTM and ANQGSEA. In DNA form, the CDR3 reads TGCAGCGTAGGACAGGGCATCGTCTACGAGCAGTACTTC. This encodes CSVGQGIVYEQYF.

The genes are TRBV7-9 and TRBJ1-1; TRBD1 agrees at 7 bases. J gave up 4 bases and V 5 bases, and 10 bases lay outside the gene matches. The CDR3 runs 15 residues. The V gene's germline CDR1 is SEHNR and CDR2 FQNEAQ (reference sequence). The CDR3 DNA sequence: TGTGCCAGCAGCCGAGAACCGGGACAGAGCACTGAAGCTTTCTTT. Residues: CASSREPGQSTEAFF.

J is TRBJ1-1 and V is TRBV5-1, with TRBD1 matching over 8 bases. Looked up from germline, CDR1 is SGHRS and CDR2 is YFSETQ. The CDR3 has 15 residues. The ends lost 5 bases at V and 2 bases at J; junction bases unmatched: 8. The DNA for the CDR3 is TGCGCCAGCAGATTCCTGACAGGGGTCAACACTGAAGCTTTCTTT. Protein sequence: CASRFLTGVNTEAFF.

The chain combines TRBV9 with TRBJ2-1; D unclear. The length of the CDR3 is 14 residues. Between the trimmed V and J ends, which lost 3 bases and 6 bases, there was a span of 13 bases. CDR1 and CDR2 from the germline V gene are SGDLS and YYNGEE. CDR3 bases: TGTGCCAGCAGCGCGAACTCCCCCATCAATGAGCAGTTCTTC. Amino acids: CASSANSPINEQFF.

The chain is built from TRBV5-4 and TRBJ1-2; 7 bases are shared with TRBD1. CDR1 is SGHNT, CDR2 YYREEE, per germline (reference sequence). V lost 4 bases and J lost 3; bases outside the gene matches: 9. The length of the CDR3 is 15 residues. As DNA, the CDR3 is TGTGCCAGCAGCCCCCCGACAGGGAGAGACTATGGCTACACCTTC. It yields the protein CASSPPTGRDYGYTF.

The CDR3 loop reads CASSFGSSGANVLTF. In DNA, the CDR3 is TGTGCCAGCAGTTTCGGGAGCTCTGGGGCCAACGTCCTGACTTTC. The V call is TRBV27, the J call TRBJ2-6, with D possibly TRBD2 on 6 matching bases. The CDR3 contains 15 residues. Germline CDR1 and CDR2: MNHEY and SMNVEV (reference sequence). V was pared by 3 bases and J by 0 bases, with 6 bases between.

The J gene is TRBJ2-1, the V gene TRBV10-2; 8 bases are a match to TRBD2. Germline V gene lookup returns CDR1 WSHSY and CDR2 SAAADI. This CDR3 contains 12 residues. With V trimmed by 3 bases and J by 10 bases, 2 bases remained unmatched. CDR3 region: CASSEAGAEQFF. The CDR3 DNA follows: TGCGCCAGCAGTGAAGCGGGAGCGGAGCAGTTCTTC.

This chain links TRBV7-2 with TRBJ1-2; TRBD1 matches at 8 bases. CDR1 and CDR2 from the germline V gene are SGHTA and FQGNSA. The junction had 3 bases not matched to a gene; V was cut back by 5 bases and J by 4 bases. The CDR3 sequence is 13 residues long. CDR3 DNA sequence: TGTGCCAGCAGCCCGGACAGGGCCTATGGCTACACCTTC. Translation: CASSPDRAYGYTF.

The V call is TRBV6-5, the J call TRBJ2-1; 10 positions agree with TRBD2. CDR3 length: 14 residues. Germline loops: CDR1 MNHEY, CDR2 SVGAGI. J gave up 9 bases and V 7 bases, and 9 bases lay outside the gene matches. CDR3 sequence reads: CASTQSGGDGEQFF. The CDR3 DNA sequence: TGTGCCAGCACCCAGAGCGGGGGGGACGGTGAGCAGTTCTTC.

This sequence joins TRBV2 and TRBJ1-1; D is uncertain. V was trimmed by 4 bases and J by 1 base, leaving 10 bases between them. The germline V gene has CDR1 SNHLY and CDR2 FYNNEI. CDR3 length: 14 amino acids. The CDR3 protein is CASSALGGNTEAFF. As DNA, the CDR3 is TGTGCCAGCAGTGCTTTGGGAGGGAACACTGAAGCTTTCTTT.

The gene calls are TRBV5-6 and TRBJ1-2; D is uncertain. The length of the CDR3 is 16 residues. Germline CDR1 and CDR2: SGHDT and YYEEEE. Trimming took off 2 bases at V and 3 bases at J, with 17 bases between the two ends. In DNA, the CDR3 is TGTGCCAGCAGCTTCGCAATAGGAGAGTCAGACTATGGCTACACCTTC. Protein product: CASSFAIGESDYGYTF. The variable domain in full, completed from reference TRBV5-6 and TRBJ1-2, reads DAGVTQSPTHLIKTRGQQVTLRCSPKSGHDTVSWYQQALGQGPQFIFQYYEEEERQRGNFPDRFSGHQFPNYSSELNVNALLLGDSALYLCASSFAIGESDYGYTFGSGTRLTVV.

Comment on this clone: The sample carries other DNA sequences with the same CDR3. CDR3 nucleotide sequence: TGTGCCAGCAGTTACTCACGGGGGGGCGCAGATACGCAGTATTTT. Its translation is CASSYSRGGADTQYF. This chain links TRBV6-5 with TRBJ2-3; 8 bases line up with TRBD2. J was trimmed by 4 bases and V by 0 bases; bases with no gene match: 3. The CDR3 totals 15 residues. The germline gives CDR1 MNHEY, CDR2 SVGAGI.

J is TRBJ1-4 and V is TRBV6-6, with 11 nucleotides matching TRBD1. The germline CDR1 and CDR2 sequences are MNHNY and SVGAGI (reference sequence). V dropped 4 bases and J dropped 8; count of bases not matched to a gene: 9. This CDR3 contains 16 residues. The CDR3: CASSWDRGSRKEKLFF. CDR3 coding DNA: TGTGCCAGCAGTTGGGACAGGGGGTCAAGGAAAGAAAAACTGTTTTTT.

The chain couples TRBV5-1 to TRBJ2-1, with D possibly matching TRBD2 (5 bases). The germline V gene has CDR1 SGHRS and CDR2 YFSETQ. This CDR3 region has 13 residues. V was clipped by 2 bases and J by 5 bases, with 8 bases between them. CDR3 in amino acids: CASSFGADNEQFF. The CDR3 DNA sequence: TGCGCCAGCAGCTTTGGAGCGGACAATGAGCAGTTCTTC.